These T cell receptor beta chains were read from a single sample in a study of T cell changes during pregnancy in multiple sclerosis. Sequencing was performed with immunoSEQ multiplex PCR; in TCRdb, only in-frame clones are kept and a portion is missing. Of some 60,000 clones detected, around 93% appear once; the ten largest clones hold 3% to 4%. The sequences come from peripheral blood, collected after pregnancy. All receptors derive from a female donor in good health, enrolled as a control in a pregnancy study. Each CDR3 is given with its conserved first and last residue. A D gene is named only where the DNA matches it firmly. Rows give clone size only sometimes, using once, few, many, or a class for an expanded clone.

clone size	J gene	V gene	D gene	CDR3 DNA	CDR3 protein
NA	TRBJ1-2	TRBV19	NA	TGTGCCAGTTCTACCCGGGTGGGGGGTTCTGCTAACTATGGCTACACCTTC	CASSTRVGGSANYGYTF
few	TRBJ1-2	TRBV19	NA	TGTGCCAGTAGTCCTGGGTGGGGCCGAGTGGGCTACACCTTC	CASSPGWGRVGYTF
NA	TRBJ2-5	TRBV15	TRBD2	TGTGCCACCAGCAGAGTGGGACTAGGAGAGACCCAGTACTTC	CATSRVGLGETQYF
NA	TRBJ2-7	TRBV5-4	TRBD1	TGTGCCAGCAGCTCCGGGGACAGCCCCTACGAGCAGTACTTC	CASSSGDSPYEQYF
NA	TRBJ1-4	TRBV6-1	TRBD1	TGTGCCAGCAGTGAACCCGGACAGGGGAATGAAAAACTGTTTTTT	CASSEPGQGNEKLFF
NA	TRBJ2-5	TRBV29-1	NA	TGCAGCGTTGGAGGAGCGCAGGGGTTTGGAGAGACCCAGTACTTC	CSVGGAQGFGETQYF
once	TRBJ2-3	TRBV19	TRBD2	TGTGCCAGTAGTGGCGGGAGGGCAGATACGCAGTATTTT	CASSGGRADTQYF
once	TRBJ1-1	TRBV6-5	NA	TGTGCCAGCAGTCGGGCCACACAGGTGAACACTGAAGCTTTCTTT	CASSRATQVNTEAFF
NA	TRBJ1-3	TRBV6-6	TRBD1	TGTGCCAGCAGCACAGGGGGGCTGGCTGGAAACACCATATATTTT	CASSTGGLAGNTIYF
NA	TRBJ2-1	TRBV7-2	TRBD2	TGTGCCAGCAGCGCTACTAGCGGGAACTACAATGAGCAGTTCTTC	CASSATSGNYNEQFF
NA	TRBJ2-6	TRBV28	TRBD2	TGTGCCAGCAGCCCCCAGATTAGCGGGTCCAACGTCCTGACTTTC	CASSPQISGSNVLTF
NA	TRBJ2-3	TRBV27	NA	TGTGCCAGCAGTTTATCACTAGCTCTCTCTACAGATACGCAGTATTTT	CASSLSLALSTDTQYF
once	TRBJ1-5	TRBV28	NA	TGTGCCAGCAGTTGGGGCAGCAATCAGCCCCAGCATTTT	CASSWGSNQPQHF
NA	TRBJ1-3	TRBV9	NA	TGTGCCAGCAGCGTAGAGGGACTGAGCTTAGTCGGAAACACCATATATTTT	CASSVEGLSLVGNTIYF
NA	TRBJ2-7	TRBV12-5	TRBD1	TGTGCTAGTGCCCCCGACAGGGCCTACGAGCAGTACTTC	CASAPDRAYEQYF
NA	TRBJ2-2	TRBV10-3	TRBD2	TGTGCCACCCGTCCCTCTCCGGGAGGAACCGGGGAGCTGTTTTTT	CATRPSPGGTGELFF
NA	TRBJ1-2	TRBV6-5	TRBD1	TGTGCCAGCAGTTATCAGGGGGGTGTTGGAGGCTACACCTTC	CASSYQGGVGGYTF
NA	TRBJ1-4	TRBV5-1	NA	TGCGCCAGCAGCTTGGGGGCAGGGTTGAGTGAAAAACTGTTTTTT	CASSLGAGLSEKLFF
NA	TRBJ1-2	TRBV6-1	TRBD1	TGTGCCAGCAGTGAAATGCAGGGGGCGAGCTATGGCTACACCTTC	CASSEMQGASYGYTF
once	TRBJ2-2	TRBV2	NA	TGTGCCAGCAGTGTCCAGGGAGGAACCGGGGAGCTGTTTTTT	CASSVQGGTGELFF
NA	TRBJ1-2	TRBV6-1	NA	TGTGCCAGCAAATGGGGCAGGGGAAGTGGCTACACCTTC	CASKWGRGSGYTF
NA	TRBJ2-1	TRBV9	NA	TGTGCCAGCAGCCCTGACAGCTTACCCTACAATGAGCAGTTCTTC	CASSPDSLPYNEQFF
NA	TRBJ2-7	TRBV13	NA	TGTGCCAGCAGCTTAGGTGTGGAGACCTACGAGCAGTACTTC	CASSLGVETYEQYF
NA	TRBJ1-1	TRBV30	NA	TGTGCCTGGGGGTGGGGAGGGGGCACTGAAGCTTTCTTT	CAWGWGGGTEAFF
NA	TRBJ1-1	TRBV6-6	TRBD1	TGTGCCAGCAGATGGAGGCAGGGGGATCCTCAAGCTTTCTTT	CASRWRQGDPQAFF
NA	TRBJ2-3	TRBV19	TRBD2	TGTGCCAGTACCTCGGGGACTAGCGGGGGCACGGAACCAGATACGCAGTATTTT	CASTSGTSGGTEPDTQYF
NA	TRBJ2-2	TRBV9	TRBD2	TGTGCCAGCAGCGTTAGCGGGGGGGCAGGCGGGGAGCTGTTTTTT	CASSVSGGAGGELFF
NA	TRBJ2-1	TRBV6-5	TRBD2	TGTGCCAGCAGTTACGGCCGGGGGGGCTACAATGAGCAGTTCTTC	CASSYGRGGYNEQFF
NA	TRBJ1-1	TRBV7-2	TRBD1	TGTGCCAGCAGCTTAGGACAGGGGGTGAGGAACACTGAAGCTTTCTTT	CASSLGQGVRNTEAFF